This T cell receptor (beta chain) stems from a study of resident and recirculating memory T cells in vitiligo. V gave up 4 bases and J gave up 3 bases, with 10 bases separating them. This CDR3 comprises 14 residues. Germline V lookup: CDR1 LNHDA, CDR2 SQIVND (reference sequence). TCRdb's table, derived via immunoSEQ multiplex PCR, lists solely in-frame clones and lacks some. The repertoire holds around 78,000 clones, with about 91% as singletons. Stable patients also lacked confetti depigmentation, a sign of active vitiligo. Patients who had received treatment within the previous three months were excluded.

The specimen was blood. This sequence originates from a male donor with vitiligo. This sequence joins TRBV19 and TRBJ2-1, with D tentatively TRBD1 (6 bases). CDR3 amino acids: CASSTGQYYNEQFF. Written as DNA, the CDR3 is TGTGCCAGTAGTACCGGACAGTACTACAATGAGCAGTTCTTC.